These T cell receptor beta chains were read from a single sample in a study of blood T cell repertoires in COVID-19. Generated by immunoSEQ multiplex PCR, the TCRdb table keeps only in-frame clones and is missing some. The table has about 190,000 clones, over 75% seen once. The sample taken for sequencing was peripheral blood. These receptors came from a man aged 50 or older who had recovered from COVID-19. Each CDR3 is given with its conserved first and last residue. The order of the fields is V gene, clone size, J gene, D gene, CDR3 protein, CDR3 DNA. The D gene is left open where the match is weak. Clone size, where shown, is once, few, many, or a class for clones that have expanded.

>TRBV30|few|TRBJ1-4|TRBD1
CAWSVFPRGRSDEKLFF
TGTGCCTGGAGTGTATTTCCCAGGGGGCGATCAGATGAAAAACTGTTTTTT
>TRBV11-2|.|TRBJ2-2|.
CASSLQGYAGELFF
TGTGCCAGCAGCTTACAGGGTTATGCCGGGGAGCTGTTTTTT
>TRBV4-2|.|TRBJ2-1|TRBD2
CASSQGRTSGNNEQFF
TGTGCCAGCAGCCAAGGACGGACTAGCGGGAACAATGAGCAGTTCTTC
>TRBV18|.|TRBJ1-3|TRBD1
CASSPRQGNLGNTIYF
TGTGCCAGCTCACCCAGACAGGGGAACCTTGGAAACACCATATATTTT
>TRBV5-1|.|TRBJ2-2|.
CASSLAQGSGSGELFF
TGCGCCAGCAGCTTGGCTCAGGGATCCGGGTCCGGGGAGCTGTTTTTT
>TRBV2|.|TRBJ1-1|.
CASPAGWGTEAFF
TGTGCCAGCCCTGCGGGGTGGGGGACTGAAGCTTTCTTT
>TRBV18|.|TRBJ1-5|.
CASSPSTANSNQPQHF
TGTGCCAGCTCACCATCCACAGCTAATAGCAATCAGCCCCAGCATTTT
>TRBV24-1|.|TRBJ2-1|TRBD2
CATSDPTSGNYNEQFF
TGTGCCACCAGTGATCCGACTAGCGGGAACTACAATGAGCAGTTCTTC
>TRBV18|.|TRBJ2-5|.
CASEPARGQETQYF
TGTGCCAGCGAACCGGCACGAGGGCAAGAGACCCAGTACTTC
>TRBV6-1|.|TRBJ2-3|.
CASSELGQTQYF
TGTGCCAGCAGTGAACTAGGACAAACGCAGTATTTT
>TRBV9|.|TRBJ1-4|.
CASSVGGGQGGEKLFF
TGTGCCAGCAGCGTAGGAGGAGGGCAGGGAGGTGAAAAACTGTTTTTT
>TRBV3-1/TRBV3-2|.|TRBJ2-1|TRBD2
CASSPRGGHNNEQFF
TGTGCCAGCAGCCCCCGGGGGGGGCACAATAATGAGCAGTTCTTC
>TRBV9|.|TRBJ2-5|.
CASSVAPGRETQYF
TGTGCCAGCAGCGTAGCTCCGGGTCGGGAGACCCAGTACTTC
>TRBV7-2|.|TRBJ1-1|.
CASSLSRGTATEAFF
TGTGCCAGCAGCTTGTCACGGGGGACTGCGACTGAAGCTTTCTTT
>TRBV19|.|TRBJ2-2|TRBD2
CASSIELLAGATGELFF
TGTGCCAGTAGTATCGAGTTACTAGCGGGAGCCACCGGGGAGCTGTTTTTT
>TRBV18|.|TRBJ2-7|TRBD2
CASSRTGTSRGEQYF
TGTGCCAGCTCACGTACCGGGACTAGCAGAGGCGAGCAGTACTTC
>TRBV30|few|TRBJ2-5|.
CAWSVNRATQYF
TGTGCCTGGAGTGTGAACCGCGCGACCCAGTACTTC
>TRBV7-8|.|TRBJ2-1|TRBD2
CASSPSSGKYNEQFF
TGTGCCAGCAGCCCCTCTAGCGGCAAATACAATGAGCAGTTCTTC
>TRBV5-1|.|TRBJ2-3|TRBD1
CASSSATGNTDTQYF
TGCGCCAGCAGCTCAGCGACAGGGAACACAGATACGCAGTATTTT
>TRBV19|.|TRBJ2-1|TRBD2
CASRADGLAGGPYEQFF
TGTGCCAGTAGGGCCGACGGACTAGCGGGAGGGCCTTATGAGCAGTTCTTC